This TCR beta chain was profiled in a study of control samples from healthy donors and cancer patients (dated by TCRdb to between 2020 and 2021). From cysteine to phenylalanine, the CDR3 is 13 amino acids long. Just the 39-base CDR3 DNA is kept, in frame starting at base 1. Relative to germline, V is 0 bases shorter and J is 6 bases shorter, with 8 bases between their ends. Looking up the germline V gene (reference sequence) yields CDR1 MNHNY and CDR2 SVGAGI. The library was built by means of the immunoSEQ multiplex PCR assay. TCRdb stores this immuneACCESS table with in-frame sequences only. Part of the clones is absent; in the studies checked, under half of the shortfall reflects unresolved V genes, and no reason is known for the rest. The sample records some 140,000 clones, about 88% of which are singletons. Jointly, the top ten make up around 8.2% of the sample. Of note for this clone: This clone's antigen is unknown. No much larger clonotype is one base removed from it; base qualities were not supplied.

The rearrangement joined TRBV6-6 to TRBJ1-1; a confident D gene designation cannot be given. Sequencing input: blood. The clonotype comes from a woman in her 30s in good health. The CDR3 here reads CASSYSIIAEAFF. The nucleotide sequence reads as follows: TGTGCCAGCAGTTACTCGATTATCGCTGAAGCTTTCTTT.